The sample holds a few counts of the clone carrying this T cell receptor (beta chain). The antigen is not known. This PCR relied on a set of 60 Vbeta primers and 13 Jbeta primers. Measured with immunoSEQ multiplex PCR; TCRdb has only the in-frame clones, and not every one. The sample holds 110,000 to 150,000 clones; less than 80% are singletons and the top ten take 8.8%. The sample belongs to a study of cytomegalovirus exposure and HLA in healthy donors. The study's findings and limits: A later analysis reported that several of the most significant clusters appeared to be linked to common viral pathogens, among them Epstein-Barr virus. Cytomegalovirus status, reportedly, was diagnosed with high specificity and sensitivity by the classifier.

Among the donors, all were healthy bone marrow donors. Sample: PBMCs. The clonotype originates from a woman aged 50 to 60 in good health and CMV-seropositive.

The DNA of the CDR3 is TGTGCCAGCAGCGCCCAGACAGGGGGCAGTGGTACGCAGTATTTT. Amino acid sequence: CASSAQTGGSGTQYF. The chain recombines TRBV7-3 with TRBJ2-3; 10 bases fit TRBD1. The V and J ends lost 5 bases and 8 bases, in that order; junction bases with no gene match: 10. Germline V CDR1 and CDR2: SGHTA, FQGTGA. The CDR3 length is 15 residues.